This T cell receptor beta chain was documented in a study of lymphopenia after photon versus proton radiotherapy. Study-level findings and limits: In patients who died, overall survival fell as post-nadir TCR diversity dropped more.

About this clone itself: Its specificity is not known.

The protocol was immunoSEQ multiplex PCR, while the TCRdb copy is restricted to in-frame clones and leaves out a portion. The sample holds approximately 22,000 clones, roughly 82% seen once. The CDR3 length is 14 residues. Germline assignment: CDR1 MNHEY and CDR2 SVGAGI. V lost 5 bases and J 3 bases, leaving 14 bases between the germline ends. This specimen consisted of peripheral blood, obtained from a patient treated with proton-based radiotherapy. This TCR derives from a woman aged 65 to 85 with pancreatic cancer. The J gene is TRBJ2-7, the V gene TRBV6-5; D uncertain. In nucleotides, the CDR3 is TGTGCCAGCAGTGCCGGGTGGACGGGCTACGAGCAGTACTTC. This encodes CASSAGWTGYEQYF.